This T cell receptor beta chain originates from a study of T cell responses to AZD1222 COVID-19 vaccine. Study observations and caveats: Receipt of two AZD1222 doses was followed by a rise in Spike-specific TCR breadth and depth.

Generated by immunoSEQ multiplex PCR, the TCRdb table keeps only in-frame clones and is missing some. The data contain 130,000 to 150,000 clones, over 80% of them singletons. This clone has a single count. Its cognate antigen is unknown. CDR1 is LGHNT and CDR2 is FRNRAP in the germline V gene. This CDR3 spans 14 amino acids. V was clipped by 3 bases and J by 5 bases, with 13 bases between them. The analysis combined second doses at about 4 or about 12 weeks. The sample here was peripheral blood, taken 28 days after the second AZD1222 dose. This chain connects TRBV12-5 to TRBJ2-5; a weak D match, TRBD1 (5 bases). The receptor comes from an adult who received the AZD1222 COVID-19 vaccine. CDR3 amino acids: CASGFAVGAETQYF. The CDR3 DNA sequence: TGTGCTAGTGGTTTTGCCGTTGGGGCGGAGACCCAGTACTTC.